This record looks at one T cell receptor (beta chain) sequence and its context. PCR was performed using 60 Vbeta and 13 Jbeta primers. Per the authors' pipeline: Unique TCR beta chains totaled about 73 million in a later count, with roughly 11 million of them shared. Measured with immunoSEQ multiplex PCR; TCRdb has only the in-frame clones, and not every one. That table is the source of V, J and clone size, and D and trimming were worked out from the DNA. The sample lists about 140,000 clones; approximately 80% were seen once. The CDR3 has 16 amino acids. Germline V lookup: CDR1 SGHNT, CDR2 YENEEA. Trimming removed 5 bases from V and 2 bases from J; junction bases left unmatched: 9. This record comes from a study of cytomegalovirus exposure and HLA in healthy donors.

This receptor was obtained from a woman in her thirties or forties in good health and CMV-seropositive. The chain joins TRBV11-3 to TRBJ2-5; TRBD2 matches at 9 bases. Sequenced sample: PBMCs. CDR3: CASSRRGSGRQETQYF. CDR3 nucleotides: TGTGCCAGCAGCCGCCGGGGTAGCGGGAGACAAGAGACCCAGTACTTC.